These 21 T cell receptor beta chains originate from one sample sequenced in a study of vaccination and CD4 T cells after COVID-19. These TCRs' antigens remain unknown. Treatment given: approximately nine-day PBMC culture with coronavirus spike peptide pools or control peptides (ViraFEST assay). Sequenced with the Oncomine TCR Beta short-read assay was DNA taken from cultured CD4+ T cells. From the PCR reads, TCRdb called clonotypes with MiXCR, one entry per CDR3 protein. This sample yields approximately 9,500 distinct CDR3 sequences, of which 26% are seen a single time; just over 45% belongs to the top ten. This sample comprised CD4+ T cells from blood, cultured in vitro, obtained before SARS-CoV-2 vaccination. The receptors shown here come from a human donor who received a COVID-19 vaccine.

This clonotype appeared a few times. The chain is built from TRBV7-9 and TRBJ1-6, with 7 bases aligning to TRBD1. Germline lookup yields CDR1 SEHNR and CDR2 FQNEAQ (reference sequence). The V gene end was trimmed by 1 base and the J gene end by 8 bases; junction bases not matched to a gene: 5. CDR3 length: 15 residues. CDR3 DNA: TGTGCCAGCAGCTTAGGAGGCAGGGGGGATTCACCCCTCCACTTT. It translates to CASSLGGRGDSPLHF.

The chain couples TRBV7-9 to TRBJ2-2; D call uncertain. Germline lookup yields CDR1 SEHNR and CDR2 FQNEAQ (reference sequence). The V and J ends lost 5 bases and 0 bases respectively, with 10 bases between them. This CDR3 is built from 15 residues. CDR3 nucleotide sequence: TGTGCCAGCAGCCCCGGCCGAGCGAACACCGGGGAGCTGTTTTTT. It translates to CASSPGRANTGELFF.

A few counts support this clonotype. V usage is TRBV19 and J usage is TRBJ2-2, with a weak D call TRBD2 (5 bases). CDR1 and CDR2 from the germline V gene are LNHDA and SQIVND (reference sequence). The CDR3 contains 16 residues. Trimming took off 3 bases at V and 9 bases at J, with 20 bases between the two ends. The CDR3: CASSIDEGSLRRELFF. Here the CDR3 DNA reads TGTGCCAGTAGTATCGACGAGGGCAGCCTGAGAAGGGAGCTGTTTTTT.

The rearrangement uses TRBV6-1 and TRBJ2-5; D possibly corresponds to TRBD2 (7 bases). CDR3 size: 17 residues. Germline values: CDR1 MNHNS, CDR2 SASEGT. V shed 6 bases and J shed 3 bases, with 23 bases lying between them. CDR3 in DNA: TGTGCCAGCAGCGGGGGCTGGCGGGGGCCATGGGAAGAGACCCAGTACTTC. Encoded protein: CASSGGWRGPWEETQYF.

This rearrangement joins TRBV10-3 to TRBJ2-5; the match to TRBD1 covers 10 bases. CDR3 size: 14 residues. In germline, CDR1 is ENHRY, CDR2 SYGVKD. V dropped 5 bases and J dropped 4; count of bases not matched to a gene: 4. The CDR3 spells CAISRDRGTETQYF. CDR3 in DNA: TGTGCCATCAGTCGGGACAGGGGAACAGAGACCCAGTACTTC.

The CDR3 nucleotides are TGTGCCAGCAGCGTAGAGCGAGATTCCTATGGCTACACCTTC. Its translation is CASSVERDSYGYTF. This chain connects TRBV9 to TRBJ1-2; D uncertain. This CDR3 is 14 amino acids long. Germline V lookup: CDR1 SGDLS, CDR2 YYNGEE. V dropped 0 bases and J dropped 4 bases, with 10 bases sitting between them.

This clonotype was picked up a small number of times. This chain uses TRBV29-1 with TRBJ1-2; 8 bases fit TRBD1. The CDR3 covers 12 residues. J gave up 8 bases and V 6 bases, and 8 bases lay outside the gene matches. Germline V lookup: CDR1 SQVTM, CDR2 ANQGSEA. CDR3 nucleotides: TGCAGCGTCGTGACAGGGGCAAGCGGCTACACCTTC. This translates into CSVVTGASGYTF.

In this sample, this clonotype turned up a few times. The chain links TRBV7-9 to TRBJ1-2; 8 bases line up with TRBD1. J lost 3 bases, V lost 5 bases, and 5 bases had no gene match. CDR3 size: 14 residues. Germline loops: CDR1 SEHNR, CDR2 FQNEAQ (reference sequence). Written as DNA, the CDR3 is TGTGCCAGCAGCACTGGGACAGGCTACTATGGCTACACCTTC. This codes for CASSTGTGYYGYTF.

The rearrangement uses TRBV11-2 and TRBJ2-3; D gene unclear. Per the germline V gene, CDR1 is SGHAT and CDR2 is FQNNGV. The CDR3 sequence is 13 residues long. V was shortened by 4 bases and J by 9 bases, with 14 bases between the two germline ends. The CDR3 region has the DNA TGTGCCAGCAGCTGGCTAGAGGCCGCAACGCAGTATTTT. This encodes CASSWLEAATQYF.

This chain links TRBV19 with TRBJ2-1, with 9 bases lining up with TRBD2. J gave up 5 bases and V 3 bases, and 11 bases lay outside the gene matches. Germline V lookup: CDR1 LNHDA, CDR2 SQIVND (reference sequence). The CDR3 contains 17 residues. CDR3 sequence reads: CASSILSARGGNNEQFF. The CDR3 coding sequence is TGTGCCAGTAGTATCCTGTCAGCGCGGGGGGGTAACAATGAGCAGTTCTTC. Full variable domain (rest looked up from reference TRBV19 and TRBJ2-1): DGGITQSPKYLFRKEGQNVTLSCEQNLNHDAMYWYRQDPGQGLRLIYYSQIVNDFQKGDIAEGYSVSREKKESFPLTVTSAQKNPTAFYLCASSILSARGGNNEQFFGPGTRLTVL.

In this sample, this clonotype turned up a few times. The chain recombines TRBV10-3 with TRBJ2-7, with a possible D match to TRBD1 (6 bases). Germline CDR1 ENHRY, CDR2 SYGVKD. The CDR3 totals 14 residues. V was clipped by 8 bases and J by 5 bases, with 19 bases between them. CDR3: CAIQRDTISHEQYF. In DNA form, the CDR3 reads TGTGCCATCCAGAGGGACACCATATCCCACGAGCAGTACTTC.

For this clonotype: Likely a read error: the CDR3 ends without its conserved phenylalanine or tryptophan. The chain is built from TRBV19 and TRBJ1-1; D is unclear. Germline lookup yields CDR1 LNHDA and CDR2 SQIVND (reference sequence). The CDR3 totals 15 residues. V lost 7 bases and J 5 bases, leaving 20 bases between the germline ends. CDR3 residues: CASTISPYLGTEAFL. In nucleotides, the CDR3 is TGTGCCAGTACCATATCCCCATACCTTGGGACTGAAGCTTTCTTA.

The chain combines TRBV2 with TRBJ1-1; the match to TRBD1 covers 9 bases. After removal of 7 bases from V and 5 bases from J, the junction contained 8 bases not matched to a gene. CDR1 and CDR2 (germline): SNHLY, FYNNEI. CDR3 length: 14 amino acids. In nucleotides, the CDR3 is TGTGCCAGCACTCTGGACAGGGGTGGGACTGAAGCTTTCTTT. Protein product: CASTLDRGGTEAFF.

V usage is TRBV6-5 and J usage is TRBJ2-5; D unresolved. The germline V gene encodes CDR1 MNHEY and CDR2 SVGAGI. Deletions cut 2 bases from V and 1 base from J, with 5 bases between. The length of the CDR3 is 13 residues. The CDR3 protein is CASSYGLQETQYF. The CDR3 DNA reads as TGTGCCAGCAGTTACGGGCTCCAAGAGACCCAGTACTTC.

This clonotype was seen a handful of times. CDR3 DNA sequence: TGTGCCAGCAGTGTCAAGGGCGGGTATATGAGACCCAACGAAGGCACTGAAGCTTTCTTT. Translated, it gives CASSVKGGYMRPNEGTEAFF. V usage is TRBV25-1 and J usage is TRBJ1-1; D not certain. Germline loops: CDR1 MGHDK, CDR2 SYGVNS. The V and J ends lost 4 bases and 4 bases respectively, with 31 bases between them. CDR3 length: 20 amino acids.

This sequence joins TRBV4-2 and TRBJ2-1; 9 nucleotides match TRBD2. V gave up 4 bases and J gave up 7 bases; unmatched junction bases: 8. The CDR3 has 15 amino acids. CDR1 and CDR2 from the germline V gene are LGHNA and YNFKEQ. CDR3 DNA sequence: TGTGCCAGCAGCCCCGCCGGGACTAGCAAAAATGAGCAGTTCTTC. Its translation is CASSPAGTSKNEQFF.

The CDR3 protein is CASSLRTGREKLFF. In DNA form, the CDR3 reads TGTGCCAGCAGCCTTCGGACAGGGAGGGAAAAACTGTTTTTT. The rearrangement links TRBV14 to TRBJ1-4, with 8 bases aligning to TRBD1. J gave up 8 bases and V 4 bases, and 6 bases lay outside the gene matches. Germline values: CDR1 SGHDN, CDR2 FVKESK. The CDR3 consists of 14 residues.

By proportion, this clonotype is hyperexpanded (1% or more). The CDR3: CAISGQGENGYTF. The CDR3 DNA reads as TGTGCCATCAGCGGACAGGGGGAGAATGGCTACACCTTC. The rearrangement joins TRBV10-3 to TRBJ1-2, with TRBD1 matching over 10 bases. This CDR3 has 13 amino acids. Germline assignment: CDR1 ENHRY and CDR2 SYGVKD. Trimming at V came to 6 bases and at J to 6 bases, leaving 4 bases not matched to a gene.

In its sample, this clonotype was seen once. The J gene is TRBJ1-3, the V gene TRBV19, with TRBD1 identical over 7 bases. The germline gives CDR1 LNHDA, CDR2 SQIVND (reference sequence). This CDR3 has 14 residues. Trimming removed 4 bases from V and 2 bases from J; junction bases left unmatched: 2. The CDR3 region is CASSRDRAGNTIYF. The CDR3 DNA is TGTGCCAGTAGTAGGGACAGAGCTGGAAACACCATATATTTT.

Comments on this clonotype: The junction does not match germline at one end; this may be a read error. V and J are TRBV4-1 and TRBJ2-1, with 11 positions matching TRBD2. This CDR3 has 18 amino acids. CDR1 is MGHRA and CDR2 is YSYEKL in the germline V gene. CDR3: CAGSQDAGTSGPYNEQFF. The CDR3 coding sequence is TGCGCCGGCAGCCAAGATGCCGGGACTAGCGGTCCCTACAATGAGCAGTTCTTC.

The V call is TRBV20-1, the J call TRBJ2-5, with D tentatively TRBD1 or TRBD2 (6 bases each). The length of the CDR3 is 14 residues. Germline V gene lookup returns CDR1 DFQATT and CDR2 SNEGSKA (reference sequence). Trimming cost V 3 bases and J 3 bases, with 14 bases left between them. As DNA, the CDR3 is TGCAGTGCTAGTGAGGGGGGAGGTGAAGAGACCCAGTACTTC. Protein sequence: CSASEGGGEETQYF.